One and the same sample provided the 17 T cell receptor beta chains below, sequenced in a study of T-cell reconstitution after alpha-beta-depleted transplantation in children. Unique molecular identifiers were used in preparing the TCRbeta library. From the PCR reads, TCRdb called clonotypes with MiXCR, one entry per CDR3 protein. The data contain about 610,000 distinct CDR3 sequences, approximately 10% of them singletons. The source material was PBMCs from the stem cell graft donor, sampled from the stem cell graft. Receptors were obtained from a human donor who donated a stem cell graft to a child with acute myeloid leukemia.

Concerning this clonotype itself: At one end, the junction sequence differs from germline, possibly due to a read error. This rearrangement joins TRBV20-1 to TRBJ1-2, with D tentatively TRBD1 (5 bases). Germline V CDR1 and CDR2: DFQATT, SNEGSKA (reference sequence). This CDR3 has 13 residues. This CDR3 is CSARVSGTIGWAF. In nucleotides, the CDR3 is TGCAGTGCTCGCGTTTCCGGGACGATCGGCTGGGCCTTC.

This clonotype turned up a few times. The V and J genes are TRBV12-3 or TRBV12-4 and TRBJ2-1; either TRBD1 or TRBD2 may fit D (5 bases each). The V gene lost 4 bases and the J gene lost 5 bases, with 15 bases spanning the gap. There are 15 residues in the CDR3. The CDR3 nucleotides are TGTGCCAGCAGTTCCGGGACCGCGAAGGACAATGAGCAGTTCTTC. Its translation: CASSSGTAKDNEQFF.

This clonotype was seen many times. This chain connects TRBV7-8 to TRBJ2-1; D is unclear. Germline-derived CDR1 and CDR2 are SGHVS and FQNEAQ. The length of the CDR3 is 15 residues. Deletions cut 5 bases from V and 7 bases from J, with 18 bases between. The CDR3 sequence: CASSDLGIAENEQFF. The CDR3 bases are TGTGCCAGCAGCGACCTGGGAATAGCCGAAAATGAGCAGTTCTTC.

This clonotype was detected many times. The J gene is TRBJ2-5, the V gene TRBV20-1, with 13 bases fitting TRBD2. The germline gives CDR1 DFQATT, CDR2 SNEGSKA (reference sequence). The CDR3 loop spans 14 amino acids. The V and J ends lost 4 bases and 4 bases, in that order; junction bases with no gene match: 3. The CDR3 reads CSAKLAGGRETQYF. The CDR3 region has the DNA TGCAGTGCTAAACTAGCGGGAGGGCGAGAGACCCAGTACTTC.

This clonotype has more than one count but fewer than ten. The CDR3 protein is CSVGQGLASEQYF. The DNA for the CDR3 is TGCAGCGTCGGACAGGGCCTCGCAAGCGAGCAGTACTTC. The chain couples TRBV29-1 to TRBJ2-7; TRBD1 matches at 8 bases. Germline-derived CDR1 and CDR2 are SQVTM and ANQGSEA. This CDR3 spans 13 amino acids. After removal of 6 bases from V and 6 bases from J, the junction contained 10 bases not matched to a gene.

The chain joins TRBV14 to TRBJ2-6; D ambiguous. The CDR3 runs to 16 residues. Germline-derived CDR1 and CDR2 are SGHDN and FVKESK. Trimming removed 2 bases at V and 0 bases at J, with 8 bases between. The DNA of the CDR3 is TGTGCCAGCAGCCAATGGGCCCTCTCTGGGGCCAACGTCCTGACTTTC. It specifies CASSQWALSGANVLTF.

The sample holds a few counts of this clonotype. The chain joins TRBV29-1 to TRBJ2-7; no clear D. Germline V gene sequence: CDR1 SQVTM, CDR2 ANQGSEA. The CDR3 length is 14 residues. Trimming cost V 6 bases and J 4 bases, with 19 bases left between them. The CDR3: CSVGPTLPGYEQYF. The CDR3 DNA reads TGCAGCGTAGGACCCACACTCCCCGGGTACGAGCAGTACTTC.

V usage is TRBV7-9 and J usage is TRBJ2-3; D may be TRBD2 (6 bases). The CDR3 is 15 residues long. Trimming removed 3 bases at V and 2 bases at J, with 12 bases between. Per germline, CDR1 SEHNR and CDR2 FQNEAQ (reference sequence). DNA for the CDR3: TGTGCCAGCAGCTTCTCGGCGGGGCCCACAGATACGCAGTATTTT. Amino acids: CASSFSAGPTDTQYF.

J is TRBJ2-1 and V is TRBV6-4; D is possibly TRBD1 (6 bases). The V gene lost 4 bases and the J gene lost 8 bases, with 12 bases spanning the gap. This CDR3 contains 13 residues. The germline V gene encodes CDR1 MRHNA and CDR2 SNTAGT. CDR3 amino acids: CASSGLQGDEQFF. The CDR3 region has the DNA TGTGCCAGCAGTGGTCTACAGGGTGATGAGCAGTTCTTC.

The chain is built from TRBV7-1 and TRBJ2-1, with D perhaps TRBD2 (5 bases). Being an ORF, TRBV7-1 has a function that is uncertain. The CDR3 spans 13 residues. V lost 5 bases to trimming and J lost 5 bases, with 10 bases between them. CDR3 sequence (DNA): TGTGCCAGCAGCGGGAGCCGGAACAATGAGCAGTTCTTC. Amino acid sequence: CASSGSRNNEQFF.

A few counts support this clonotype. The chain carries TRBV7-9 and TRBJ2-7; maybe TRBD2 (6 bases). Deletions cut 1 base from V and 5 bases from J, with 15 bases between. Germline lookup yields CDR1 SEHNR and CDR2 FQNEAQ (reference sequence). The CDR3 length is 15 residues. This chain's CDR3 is CASSLGAGSGDEQYF. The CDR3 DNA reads TGTGCCAGCAGCTTAGGGGCAGGGTCGGGGGACGAGCAGTACTTC. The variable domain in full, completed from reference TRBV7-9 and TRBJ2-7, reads DTGVSQNPRHKITKRGQNVTFRCDPISEHNRLYWYRQTLGQGPEFLTYFQNEAQLEKSRLLSDRFSAERPKGSFSTLEIQRTEQGDSAMYLCASSLGAGSGDEQYFGPGTRLTVT.

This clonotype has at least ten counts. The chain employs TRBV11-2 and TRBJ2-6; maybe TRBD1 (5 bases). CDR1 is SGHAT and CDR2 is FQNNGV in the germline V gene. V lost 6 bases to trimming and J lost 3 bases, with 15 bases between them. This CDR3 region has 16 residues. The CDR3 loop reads CASRLSLGLGANVLTF. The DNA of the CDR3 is TGTGCCAGCAGGCTCTCCCTGGGGCTTGGGGCCAACGTCCTGACTTTC.

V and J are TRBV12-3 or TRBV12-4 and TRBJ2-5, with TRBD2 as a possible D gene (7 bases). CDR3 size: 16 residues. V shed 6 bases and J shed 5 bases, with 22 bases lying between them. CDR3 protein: CASSPTRGGARETQYF. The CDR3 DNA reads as TGTGCCAGCAGCCCAACAAGGGGGGGGGCGCGTGAGACCCAGTACTTC.

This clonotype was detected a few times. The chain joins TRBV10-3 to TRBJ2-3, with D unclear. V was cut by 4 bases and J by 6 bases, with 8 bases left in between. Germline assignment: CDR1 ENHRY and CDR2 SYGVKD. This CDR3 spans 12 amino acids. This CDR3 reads CAISARRDTQYF. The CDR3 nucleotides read TGTGCCATCAGTGCTCGACGGGATACGCAGTATTTT.

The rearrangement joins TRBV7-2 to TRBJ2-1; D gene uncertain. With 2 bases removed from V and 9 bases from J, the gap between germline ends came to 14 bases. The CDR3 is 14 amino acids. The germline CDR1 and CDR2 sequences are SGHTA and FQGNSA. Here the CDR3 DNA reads TGTGCCAGCAGCTTAAGCCGCGTAGTTCCTGAGCAGTTCTTC. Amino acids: CASSLSRVVPEQFF.

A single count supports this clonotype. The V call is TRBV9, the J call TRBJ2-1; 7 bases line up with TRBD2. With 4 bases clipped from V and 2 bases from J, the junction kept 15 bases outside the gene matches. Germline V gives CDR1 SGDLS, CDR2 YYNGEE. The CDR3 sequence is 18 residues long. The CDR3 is CASSIRGLAGDPYNEQFF. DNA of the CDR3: TGTGCCAGCAGCATCCGAGGTCTGGCGGGAGACCCCTACAATGAGCAGTTCTTC.

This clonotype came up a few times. The CDR3 reads CSVEERRRGGLDSPLHF. The CDR3 DNA sequence: TGCAGCGTTGAAGAAAGGCGGAGGGGGGGCTTGGATTCACCCCTCCACTTT. The V and J genes are TRBV29-1 and TRBJ1-6; TRBD1 might be the D (6 bases). V was clipped by 0 bases and J by 8 bases, with 20 bases between them. This CDR3 has 17 residues. Per the germline V gene, CDR1 is SQVTM and CDR2 is ANQGSEA.